The 6 T cell receptor beta chains given below trace back to one sample, sequenced in a study of cytomegalovirus exposure and HLA in healthy donors (dated by TCRdb to the late 2010s). Library method: the immunoSEQ multiplex PCR assay. For the multiplex PCR, a mixture combining 60 forward primers for TCR Vbeta segments and 13 reverse primers for TCR Jbeta segments was used. TCRdb re-hosts the immuneACCESS table, in-frame sequences only. Its copies lack some clones; in the studies checked, an unresolved V gene accounts for under half of them, and the cause for the rest is not known. The sample table lists about 110,000 clones, about four fifths of them with a count of one. In total, the top ten clones hold 4.8% of the sample. The specimen sequenced was PBMCs. All receptors come from a man under 40 in good health and CMV-seropositive.

The chain links TRBV9 to TRBJ2-3; TRBD2 is a possible D gene (6 bases). This CDR3 comprises 15 residues. The V gene lost 2 bases and the J gene lost 3 bases, with 13 bases spanning the gap. Germline V lookup: CDR1 SGDLS, CDR2 YYNGEE. The CDR3 DNA reads TGTGCCAGCAGCGTGGGGCAGGAGGGAACAGATACGCAGTATTTT. Its protein is CASSVGQEGTDTQYF.

V usage is TRBV5-1 and J usage is TRBJ2-3; D is unclear. V dropped 2 bases and J dropped 0 bases, with 13 bases sitting between them. CDR1 is SGHRS, CDR2 YFSETQ, per germline. There are 16 residues in the CDR3. The CDR3 nucleotides are TGCGCCAGCAGCTTAGATGGCAGTAAAAGCACAGATACGCAGTATTTT. Its translation: CASSLDGSKSTDTQYF.

The chain links TRBV28 to TRBJ2-5; TRBD2 might be the D (6 bases). The germline V gene encodes CDR1 MDHEN and CDR2 SYDVKM. The V end lost 5 bases, the J end lost 5 bases, and 21 bases lay between the germline ends. The CDR3 is made up of 16 amino acids. CDR3 bases: TGTGCCAGCAGTCACCCCGGGGGTCCTGGGGCGGAGACCCAGTACTTC. Amino acids: CASSHPGGPGAETQYF.

This clone was observed many times. This rearrangement joins TRBV5-1 to TRBJ2-1; the match to TRBD1 covers 11 bases. Germline CDR1 SGHRS, CDR2 YFSETQ. There are 15 residues in the CDR3. With V trimmed by 3 bases and J by 6 bases, 5 bases remained unmatched. CDR3 protein: CASSSGQGVSNEQFF. In DNA, the CDR3 is TGCGCCAGCAGCTCGGGACAGGGGGTGAGCAATGAGCAGTTCTTC.

The chain couples TRBV9 to TRBJ2-3; TRBD2 matches at 11 bases. The germline CDR1 and CDR2 sequences are SGDLS and YYNGEE. The ends lost 2 bases at V and 3 bases at J; junction bases unmatched: 8. The CDR3 is made up of 17 amino acids. CDR3 nucleotide sequence: TGTGCCAGCAGCGTGAGGGTAGCGGGGGGGCGAACAGATACGCAGTATTTT. Translated, it gives CASSVRVAGGRTDTQYF.

V is TRBV27 and J is TRBJ2-1, with D perhaps TRBD1 (5 bases). The CDR3 has 16 amino acids. Trimming cost V 0 bases and J 0 bases, with 9 bases left between them. From germline, CDR1 is MNHEY and CDR2 SMNVEV (reference sequence). CDR3 sequence reads: CASSLSEGVSYNEQFF. The CDR3 DNA is TGTGCCAGCAGTTTATCGGAAGGGGTCTCCTACAATGAGCAGTTCTTC.